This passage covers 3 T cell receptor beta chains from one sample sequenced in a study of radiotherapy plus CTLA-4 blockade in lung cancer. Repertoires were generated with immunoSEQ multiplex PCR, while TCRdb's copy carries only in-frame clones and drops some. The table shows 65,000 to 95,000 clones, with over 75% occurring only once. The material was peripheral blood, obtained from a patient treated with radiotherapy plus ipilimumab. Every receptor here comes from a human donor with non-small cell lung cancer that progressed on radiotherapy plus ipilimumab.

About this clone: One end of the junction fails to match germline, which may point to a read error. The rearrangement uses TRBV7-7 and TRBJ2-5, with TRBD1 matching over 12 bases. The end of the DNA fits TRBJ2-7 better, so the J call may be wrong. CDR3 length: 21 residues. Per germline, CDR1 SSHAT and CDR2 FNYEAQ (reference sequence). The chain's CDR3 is CASSLQGGQGAVGGPRNEQYF. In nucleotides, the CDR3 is TGTGCTAGCAGCCTACAAGGGGGACAGGGGGCCGTGGGAGGGCCGAGGAACGAGCAGTACTTC.

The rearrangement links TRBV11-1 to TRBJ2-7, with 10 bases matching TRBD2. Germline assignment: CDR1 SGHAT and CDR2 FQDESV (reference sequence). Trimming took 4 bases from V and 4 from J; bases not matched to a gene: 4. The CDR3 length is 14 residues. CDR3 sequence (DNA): TGTGCCAGCAGCTGGACTAGCGGAAAATACGAGCAGTACGTC. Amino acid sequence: CASSWTSGKYEQYV.

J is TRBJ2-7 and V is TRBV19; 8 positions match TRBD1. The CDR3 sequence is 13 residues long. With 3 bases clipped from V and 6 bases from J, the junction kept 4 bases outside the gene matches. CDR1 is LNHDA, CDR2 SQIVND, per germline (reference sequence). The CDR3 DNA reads TGTGCCAGTAGTATTCAGGGGGCGAGCGAGCAGTACTTC. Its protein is CASSIQGASEQYF.